This T cell receptor (delta chain) comes out of a study of gamma-delta chains in newborns, infants, children. This CDR3 spans 22 amino acids. TCRdb ran CATT on the reads. The sample shows about 4,200 delta-chain clones, about 14% of them seen only once. Input material: blood. The V gene went uncalled, while the J gene is TRDJ2; the table's D call, TRDD3, has no DNA check behind it. The receptor was derived from a child who was a newborn, infant or young child, either healthy, febrile or measles-vaccinated (not recorded which). CDR3 sequence: CALWELAVVLLLPILGDTQLFF. Written as DNA, the CDR3 is TGTGCTCTTTGGGAACTAGCAGTCGTCTTATTGCTCCCTATACTGGGGGATACCCAACTCTTCTTT.